Presented here are 32 T cell receptor beta chains from one specimen sequenced in a study of T cell responses to AZD1222 COVID-19 vaccine. Method: immunoSEQ multiplex PCR; TCRdb's copy keeps in-frame clones and lacks some. The profile shows fewer than 110,000 clones, around 92% of them singletons. The specimen was peripheral blood, collected on day 0 of AZD1222 vaccination. These receptors all stem from an adult in good health.

The chain employs TRBV18 and TRBJ1-2; TRBD1 matches at 9 bases. The V gene end was trimmed by 5 bases and the J gene end by 3 bases; junction bases not matched to a gene: 4. This CDR3 spans 14 amino acids. Germline CDR1 reads KGHSH; CDR2 reads LQKENI. The CDR3 DNA follows: TGTGCCAGCTCATACCGGGACAGGGACTATGGCTACACCTTC. Amino acids: CASSYRDRDYGYTF.

This chain links TRBV27 with TRBJ2-2; 7 bases map to TRBD2. The junction had 8 bases not matched to a gene; V was cut back by 6 bases and J by 4 bases. Germline CDR1 is MNHEY and CDR2 is SMNVEV (reference sequence). The CDR3 extends over 15 amino acids. This chain's CDR3 is CASSPGAGLTGELFF. CDR3 DNA sequence: TGTGCCAGCAGCCCTGGAGCGGGACTCACCGGGGAGCTGTTTTTT.

In this sample, this clone turned up once. The chain links TRBV12-3 or TRBV12-4 to TRBJ2-7; D gene uncertain. Trimming shortened V by 3 bases and J by 2 bases, and 8 bases separated the two germline ends. The length of the CDR3 is 13 residues. The CDR3 spells CASSFEGPYEQYF. The CDR3 region has the DNA TGTGCCAGCAGTTTTGAAGGACCCTACGAGCAGTACTTC.

The genes are TRBV7-6 and TRBJ2-2; tentatively, D is TRBD2 (5 bases). V lost 4 bases and J lost 6, with 9 bases in between. Looked up from germline, CDR1 is SGHVS and CDR2 is FNYEAQ. CDR3 length: 13 amino acids. The CDR3, as DNA: TGTGCCAGCAGCTCCCACGGGGCCGGGGAGCTGTTTTTT. This gives the protein CASSSHGAGELFF.

The chain joins TRBV6-5 to TRBJ2-7; 9 positions match TRBD2. In germline, CDR1 is MNHEY, CDR2 SVGAGI. This CDR3 has 14 residues. J lost 7 bases, V lost 6 bases, and 10 bases had no gene match. The CDR3 reads CASSAGTSSEEQYF. In DNA form, the CDR3 reads TGTGCCAGCAGCGCCGGGACTAGCTCTGAAGAGCAGTACTTC.

This chain joins TRBV7-2 and TRBJ2-1, with D perhaps matching TRBD2 (6 bases). The ends were cut back, 0 bases at V and 2 bases at J, with 8 bases in the middle. The CDR3 is made up of 15 amino acids. From germline, CDR1 is SGHTA and CDR2 FQGNSA. The CDR3 sequence: CASSLAGGTYNEQFF. In DNA form, the CDR3 reads TGTGCCAGCAGCTTAGCGGGAGGAACCTACAATGAGCAGTTCTTC.

This rearrangement joins TRBV7-9 to TRBJ2-7, with D possibly being TRBD1 or TRBD2 (7 bases each). Germline V gene lookup returns CDR1 SEHNR and CDR2 FQNEAQ (reference sequence). Deletions cut 4 bases from V and 6 bases from J, with 19 bases between. The CDR3 is 15 residues long. CDR3 amino acids: CASSSTGGGGAEQYF. The CDR3 coding sequence is TGTGCCAGCAGCTCAACTGGGGGAGGGGGCGCCGAGCAGTACTTC.

The chain carries TRBV14 and TRBJ2-3; 10 bases are a match to TRBD2. Germline CDR1 and CDR2: SGHDN and FVKESK. Trimming at V came to 1 base and at J to 4 bases, leaving 5 bases not matched to a gene. The CDR3 consists of 16 residues. CDR3 amino acids: CASSQAQLAGADTQYF. Written as DNA, the CDR3 is TGTGCCAGCAGCCAAGCACAGCTAGCGGGAGCAGATACGCAGTATTTT.

V gene TRBV28 combines with J gene TRBJ2-7; possibly TRBD2 for D (5 bases). The CDR3 is 14 amino acids. V lost 6 bases, J lost 2 bases, and 14 bases lay in between. CDR1 and CDR2 (germline): MDHEN, SYDVKM. The CDR3 DNA reads TGTGCCAGCAGGGACTTATCGCTTGCCTACGAGCAGTACTTC. This translates into CASRDLSLAYEQYF.

The gene calls are TRBV27 and TRBJ1-6, with D uncertain. The V gene lost 4 bases and the J gene lost 1 base, with 5 bases spanning the gap. Germline V gene sequence: CDR1 MNHEY, CDR2 SMNVEV (reference sequence). The CDR3 is 14 amino acids. The CDR3 DNA is TGTGCCAGCAGTTCAGAGTCCTATAATTCACCCCTCCACTTT. This sequence encodes CASSSESYNSPLHF.

The chain has TRBV28 and TRBJ2-7, with 7 bases aligning to TRBD1. Germline lookup yields CDR1 MDHEN and CDR2 SYDVKM. With V trimmed by 5 bases and J by 2 bases, 9 bases remained unmatched. The CDR3 is 15 residues long. The CDR3 sequence is CASSPGTAHAYEQYF. The CDR3 DNA is TGTGCCAGCAGTCCCGGGACAGCTCACGCCTACGAGCAGTACTTC.

The chain uses TRBV19 and TRBJ1-4, with D hard to call. The CDR3 sequence is 15 residues long. V was clipped by 4 bases and J by 1 base, with 10 bases between them. Germline V lookup: CDR1 LNHDA, CDR2 SQIVND (reference sequence). CDR3 protein: CASSTPRRTNEKLFF. The CDR3, as DNA: TGTGCCAGTAGTACCCCCAGGAGAACTAATGAAAAACTGTTTTTT.

V is TRBV7-8 and J is TRBJ2-1; 10 positions agree with TRBD2. Germline V gives CDR1 SGHVS, CDR2 FQNEAQ. The CDR3 extends over 16 amino acids. The V segment lost 0 bases and the J segment 9 bases; nucleotides outside the gene matches: 8. The CDR3 is CASSLATSGASGEQFF. As DNA, the CDR3 is TGTGCCAGCAGCTTAGCCACTAGCGGGGCCTCCGGTGAGCAGTTCTTC.

This clone came up once. The chain is built from TRBV28 and TRBJ1-1; 8 bases agree with TRBD1. Germline CDR1 reads MDHEN; CDR2 reads SYDVKM. This CDR3 has 13 amino acids. Trimming at V came to 8 bases and at J to 1 base, leaving 3 bases not matched to a gene. CDR3: CASPGQGNTEAFF. Written as DNA, the CDR3 is TGTGCCAGCCCAGGACAGGGGAACACTGAAGCTTTCTTT.

This clone appeared once. The chain joins TRBV16 to TRBJ2-2; D remains unclear. Germline CDR1 KGHSY, CDR2 FQNENV. V was clipped by 0 bases and J by 5 bases, with 10 bases between them. The CDR3 length is 15 residues. The CDR3 spells CASSQSRAATGELFF. In DNA, the CDR3 is TGTGCCAGCAGCCAATCGCGCGCTGCGACCGGGGAGCTGTTTTTT.

In its sample, this clone was seen once. CDR3 in amino acids: CASSQSGRTSYEQYF. CDR3 bases: TGTGCCAGCAGCCAAAGCGGGAGGACCTCCTACGAGCAGTACTTC. The rearrangement joins TRBV3-1 (or the pseudogene TRBV3-2) to TRBJ2-7; 9 positions agree with TRBD2. CDR3 size: 15 residues. V shed 2 bases and J 0 bases; nucleotides not matched to a gene: 2. Germline lookup yields CDR1 LGHDT and CDR2 YNNKEL (reference sequence).

This chain links TRBV5-4 with TRBJ2-7; D perhaps matches TRBD2 (6 bases). The germline V gene encodes CDR1 SGHNT and CDR2 YYREEE (reference sequence). Trimming shortened V by 4 bases and J by 3 bases, and 17 bases separated the two germline ends. This CDR3 is built from 15 residues. The CDR3 DNA reads TGTGCCAGCAGCCCGGGGGACCCACGGGGCTACGAGCAGTACTTC. It yields the protein CASSPGDPRGYEQYF. Full variable domain (remainder filled in from reference TRBV5-4 and TRBJ2-7): ETGVTQSPTHLIKTRGQQVTLRCSSQSGHNTVSWYQQALGQGPQFIFQYYREEENGRGNFPPRFSGLQFPNYSSELNVNALELDDSALYLCASSPGDPRGYEQYFGPGTRLTVT.

The CDR3 protein is CASSSRGETNYNEQFF. Here the CDR3 DNA reads TGTGCCAGCAGCTCGAGGGGGGAGACCAACTACAATGAGCAGTTCTTC. The chain has TRBV7-2 and TRBJ2-1; D may be TRBD1 or TRBD2 (6 bases each). V was pared by 4 bases and J by 3 bases, with 16 bases between. Germline CDR1 SGHTA, CDR2 FQGNSA. The CDR3 has 16 amino acids.

The V call is TRBV25-1, the J call TRBJ1-4, with D tentatively TRBD1 (5 bases). This CDR3 has 15 amino acids. The germline V and J ends were trimmed by 2 bases and 8 bases, with 15 bases remaining between them. Germline V gives CDR1 MGHDK, CDR2 SYGVNS. The CDR3 here is CASSERPGQGEKLFF. In nucleotides, the CDR3 is TGTGCCAGCAGTGAACGACCAGGTCAGGGCGAAAAACTGTTTTTT.

The chain is built from TRBV19 and TRBJ1-5; possible D gene TRBD1, 6 bases. The V gene lost 8 bases and the J gene lost 1 base, with 15 bases spanning the gap. There are 15 residues in the CDR3. Germline V gene lookup returns CDR1 LNHDA and CDR2 SQIVND (reference sequence). CDR3: CASHSPGASNQPQHF. In nucleotides, the CDR3 is TGTGCCAGTCACTCCCCAGGGGCCAGCAATCAGCCCCAGCATTTT.

The chain uses TRBV14 and TRBJ2-5; D might be TRBD2 (5 bases). Germline loops: CDR1 SGHDN, CDR2 FVKESK. The germline V and J ends were trimmed by 6 bases and 4 bases, with 18 bases remaining between them. The CDR3 loop spans 15 amino acids. The CDR3 DNA reads as TGTGCCAGCAGACCTCGGACTGGGGAGAGAGAGACCCAGTACTTC. Its translation is CASRPRTGERETQYF.

The rearrangement joins TRBV7-8 to TRBJ1-4; 7 bases agree with TRBD1. V lost 4 bases, J lost 8 bases, and 4 bases stayed unmatched. The germline V gene encodes CDR1 SGHVS and CDR2 FQNEAQ. This CDR3 contains 13 residues. CDR3: CASSWGTAEKLFF. Written as DNA, the CDR3 is TGTGCCAGCAGCTGGGGGACAGCAGAAAAACTGTTTTTT.

The CDR3 sequence: CASSLGGSGFYNEQFF. The CDR3 DNA reads as TGTGCCAGCAGCTTAGGGGGTAGCGGGTTTTACAATGAGCAGTTCTTC. The chain has TRBV7-2 and TRBJ2-1; 7 nucleotides align to TRBD2. This CDR3 is built from 16 residues. Unmatched junction bases numbered 7, after V lost 1 base and J lost 4 bases. Germline-derived CDR1 and CDR2 are SGHTA and FQGNSA.

V and J are TRBV3-1 (or the pseudogene TRBV3-2) and TRBJ1-6, with D possibly TRBD1 on 6 matching bases. The CDR3 consists of 14 residues. Per germline, CDR1 LGHDT and CDR2 YNNKEL (reference sequence). V was pared by 4 bases and J by 5 bases, with 9 bases between. The CDR3: CASSPGQNNSPLHF. The CDR3 DNA is TGTGCCAGCAGCCCTGGACAGAATAATTCACCCCTCCACTTT.

The J gene is TRBJ2-3, the V gene TRBV11-3, with no clear D. V was clipped by 0 bases and J by 0 bases, with 7 bases between them. The CDR3 loop spans 15 amino acids. Germline CDR1 reads SGHNT; CDR2 reads YENEEA. DNA for the CDR3: TGTGCCAGCAGCTTAGAAGGGCTCAGCACAGATACGCAGTATTTT. Encoded protein: CASSLEGLSTDTQYF.

The chain uses TRBV27 and TRBJ1-2, with D perhaps matching TRBD1 (6 bases). CDR1 and CDR2 from the germline V gene are MNHEY and SMNVEV (reference sequence). Trimming cost V 1 base and J 4 bases, with 13 bases left between them. The CDR3 is 15 amino acids. CDR3 DNA sequence: TGTGCCAGCAGTTTATGGGGGGGGCTAGGCTATGGCTACACCTTC. Amino acids: CASSLWGGLGYGYTF.

V gene TRBV21-1 combines with J gene TRBJ1-6; the table assigns TRBD1, which was not confirmed against the DNA. TRBV21-1 is flagged as a pseudogene. This CDR3 is built from 22 residues. The CDR3 is CASSKDEWGDRVGNSYNSPLHF. For the CDR3, the DNA is TGTGCCAGCAGCAAAGATGAATGGGGAGACAGGGTGGGGAACTCCTATAATTCACCCCTCCACTTT.

The V gene is TRBV19, the J gene TRBJ1-1; perhaps TRBD1 as D (6 bases). CDR1 is LNHDA, CDR2 SQIVND, per germline (reference sequence). The CDR3 is 13 residues long. The ends were cut back, 5 bases at V and 4 bases at J, with 11 bases in the middle. The CDR3 nucleotides read TGTGCCAGTAGTGTAACAGGGCTCACTGAAGCTTTCTTT. This codes for CASSVTGLTEAFF.

The chain is built from TRBV28 and TRBJ2-7; 7 bases fit TRBD2. Trimming at V came to 5 bases and at J to 8 bases, leaving 18 bases not matched to a gene. The CDR3 spans 16 residues. The germline gives CDR1 MDHEN, CDR2 SYDVKM. CDR3 nucleotide sequence: TGTGCCAGCAGTCCCATGGCTAGCGGCGGGTTGAAGAAGCAGTACTTC. Its translation: CASSPMASGGLKKQYF.

This clone has a single count. The chain has TRBV12-5 and TRBJ2-1, with 8 bases aligning to TRBD2. The CDR3 sequence is 13 residues long. Germline CDR1 is LGHNT and CDR2 is FRNRAP. Trimming at V came to 8 bases and at J to 9 bases, leaving 9 bases not matched to a gene. The CDR3 sequence is CASKGTSRSEQFF. The CDR3 DNA is TGTGCTAGTAAGGGGACTAGTCGTTCTGAGCAGTTCTTC. The whole variable domain, filled in from reference TRBV12-5 and TRBJ2-1, reads DARVTQTPRHKVTEMGQEVTMRCQPILGHNTVFWYRQTMMQGLELLAYFRNRAPLDDSGMPKDRFSAEMPDATLATLKIQPSEPRDSAVYFCASKGTSRSEQFFGPGTRLTVL.

The chain uses TRBV28 and TRBJ1-1; possibly TRBD1 for D (5 bases). CDR3 length equals 14 residues. V dropped 3 bases and J dropped 0 bases, with 8 bases sitting between them. Germline CDR1 and CDR2: MDHEN and SYDVKM. CDR3 residues: CASSLGGVNTEAFF. In nucleotides, the CDR3 is TGTGCCAGCAGTTTGGGAGGGGTGAACACTGAAGCTTTCTTT.

The CDR3 DNA follows: TGTGCCAGCAGCGACGGCGTGGCGGGTCCCCTCAGCTCCTACGAGCAGTACTTC. Residues: CASSDGVAGPLSSYEQYF. The V gene is TRBV7-3, the J gene TRBJ2-7, with a tentative D call TRBD2 (5 bases). Germline CDR1 and CDR2: SGHTA and FQGTGA. CDR3 length equals 18 residues. V dropped 5 bases and J dropped 0 bases, with 23 bases sitting between them. Together with reference TRBV7-3 and TRBJ2-7, the CDR3 gives the full variable domain: GAGVSQTPSNKVTEKGKYVELRCDPISGHTALYWYRQSLGQGPEFLIYFQGTGAADDSGLPNDRFFAVRPEGSVSTLKIQRTERGDSAVYLCASSDGVAGPLSSYEQYFGPGTRLTVT.